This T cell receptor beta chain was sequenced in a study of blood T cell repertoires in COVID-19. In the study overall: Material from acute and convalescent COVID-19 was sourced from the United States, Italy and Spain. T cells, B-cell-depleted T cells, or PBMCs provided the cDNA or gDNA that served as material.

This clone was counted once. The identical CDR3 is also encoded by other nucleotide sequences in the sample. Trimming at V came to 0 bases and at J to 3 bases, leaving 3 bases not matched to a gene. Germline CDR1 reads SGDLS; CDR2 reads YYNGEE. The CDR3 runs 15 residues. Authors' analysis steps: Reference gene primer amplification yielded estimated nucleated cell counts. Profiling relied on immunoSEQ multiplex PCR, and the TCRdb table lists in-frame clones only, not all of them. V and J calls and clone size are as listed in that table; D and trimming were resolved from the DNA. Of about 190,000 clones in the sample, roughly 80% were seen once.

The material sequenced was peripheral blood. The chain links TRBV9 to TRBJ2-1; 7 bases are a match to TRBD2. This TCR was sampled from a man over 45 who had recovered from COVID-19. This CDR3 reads CASSVASGGYNEQFF. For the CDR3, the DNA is TGTGCCAGCAGCGTAGCGTCGGGAGGCTACAATGAGCAGTTCTTC.